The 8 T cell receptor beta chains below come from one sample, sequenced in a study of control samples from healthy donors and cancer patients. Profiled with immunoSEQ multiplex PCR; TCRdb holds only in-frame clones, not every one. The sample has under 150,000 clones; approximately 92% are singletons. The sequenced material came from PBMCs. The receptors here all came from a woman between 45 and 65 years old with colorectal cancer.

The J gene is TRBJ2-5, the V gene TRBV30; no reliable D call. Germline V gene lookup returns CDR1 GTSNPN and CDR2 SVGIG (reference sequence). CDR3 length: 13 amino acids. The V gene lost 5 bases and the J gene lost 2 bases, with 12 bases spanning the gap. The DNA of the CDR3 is TGTGCCTGGGGTAGACTCGAACAAGAGACCCAGTACTTC. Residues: CAWGRLEQETQYF.

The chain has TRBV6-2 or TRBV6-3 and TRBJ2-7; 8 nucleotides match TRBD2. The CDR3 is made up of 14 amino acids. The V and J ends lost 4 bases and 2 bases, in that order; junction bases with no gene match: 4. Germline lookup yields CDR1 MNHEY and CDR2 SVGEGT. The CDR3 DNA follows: TGTGCCAGCAGTTCGAGCGGGGGTCCCTACGAGCAGTACTTC. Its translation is CASSSSGGPYEQYF.

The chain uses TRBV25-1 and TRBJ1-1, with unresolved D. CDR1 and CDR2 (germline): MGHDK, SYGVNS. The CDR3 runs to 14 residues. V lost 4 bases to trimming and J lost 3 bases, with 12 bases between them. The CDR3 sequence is CASSAPGKHTEAFF. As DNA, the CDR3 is TGTGCCAGCAGTGCCCCGGGAAAACACACTGAAGCTTTCTTT.

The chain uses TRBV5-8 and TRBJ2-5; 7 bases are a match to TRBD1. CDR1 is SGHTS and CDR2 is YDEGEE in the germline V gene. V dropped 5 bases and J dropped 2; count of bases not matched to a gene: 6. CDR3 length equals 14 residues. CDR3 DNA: TGTGCCAGCAGGAGGACAGGAGGTCAAGAGACCCAGTACTTC. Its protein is CASRRTGGQETQYF.

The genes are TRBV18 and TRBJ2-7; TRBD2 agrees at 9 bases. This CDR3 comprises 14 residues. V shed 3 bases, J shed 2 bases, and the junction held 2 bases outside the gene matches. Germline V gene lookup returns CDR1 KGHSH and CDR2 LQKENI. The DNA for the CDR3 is TGTGCCAGCTCACCGGGCGGGGGGGCCTACGAGCAGTACTTC. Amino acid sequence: CASSPGGGAYEQYF.

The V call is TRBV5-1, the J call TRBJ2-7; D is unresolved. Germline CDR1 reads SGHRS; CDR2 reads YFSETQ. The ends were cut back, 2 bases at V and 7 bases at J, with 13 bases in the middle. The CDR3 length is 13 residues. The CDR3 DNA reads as TGCGCCAGCAGCTTTGAGGCCCCCCTGGAGCAGTACTTC. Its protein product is CASSFEAPLEQYF.

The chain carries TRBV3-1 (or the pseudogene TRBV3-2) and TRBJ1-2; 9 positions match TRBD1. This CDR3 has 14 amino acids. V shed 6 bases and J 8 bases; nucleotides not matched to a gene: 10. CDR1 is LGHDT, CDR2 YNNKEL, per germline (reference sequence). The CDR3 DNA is TGTGCCAGCAGTCACCGGGACAGGGCAGGGGGCTACACCTTC. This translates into CASSHRDRAGGYTF.

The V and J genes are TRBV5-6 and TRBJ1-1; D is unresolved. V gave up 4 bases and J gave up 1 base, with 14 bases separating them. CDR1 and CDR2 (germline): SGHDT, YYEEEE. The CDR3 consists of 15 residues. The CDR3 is CASSAIGRQNTEAFF. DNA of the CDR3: TGTGCCAGCAGCGCAATCGGACGGCAGAACACTGAAGCTTTCTTT.